Included here is one T cell receptor (beta chain) sequence, with context. Antigen specificity is unknown. The junction and the germline gene differ at one end; a read error may be behind it. This specimen comes from a study of T cell repertoires in cytomegalovirus infection. Study-level information: Public TCR beta signature analysis indicated the presence of both CMV infection and matching HLA type. General study points: Summed frequency of public TCR beta families distinguished CMV carriers with the relevant HLA. Within the response measured ex vivo, HLA-C-restricted CMV-specific TCR beta clonotypes were dominant.

This CDR3 has 11 amino acids. Per germline, CDR1 SGHVT and CDR2 SQSDAQ. TCRdb passed the reads through MiXCR, listing each CDR3 protein once. The table has more than 650,000 distinct CDR3 sequences, less than 40% seen once. The sequencing sample was made of PBMCs. V gene TRBV7-4 combines with J gene TRBJ2-7, with a tentative D call TRBD2 (5 bases). The TCR comes from a human donor in good health (CMV status not recorded). Some clones in this sample may be carry-over from other donors' samples. CDR3 coding DNA: TGTGTCAGCAGCCCGGGGAGTAGGCCGTACTTC. Residues: CVSSPGSRPYF.